This T cell receptor beta chain was captured in a study of cytomegalovirus exposure and HLA in healthy donors. The PCR ran on 60 Vbeta and 13 Jbeta primers. Produced via immunoSEQ multiplex PCR; TCRdb's table is partial and in-frame only. The sample contains about 120,000 clones, 75% to 90% of which appear only once. With respect to this clone: The antigen remains unidentified.

Germline V gene sequence: CDR1 SNHLY, CDR2 FYNNEI. The J segment lost 5 bases and the V segment lost 6 bases, leaving 12 bases of the junction unmatched. The length of the CDR3 is 15 residues. Study-wide findings and caveats: Later examination showed HLA-associated TCR beta chains had greater clonal expansion than equally common others. Later genetic work tied a missense DCLRE1C variant to beta-chain V and J trimming. The investigators catalogued 164 TCR beta chains as cytomegalovirus-associated.

The clonotype was recovered from a man aged 35-49 years in good health and CMV-seronegative. The chain employs TRBV2 and TRBJ2-5, with 7 bases matching TRBD1. The sample comprised PBMCs. CDR3: CASSGDRAWGETQYF. In DNA, the CDR3 is TGTGCCAGCAGCGGAGACAGGGCCTGGGGGGAGACCCAGTACTTC.